The clone carrying this T cell receptor (beta chain) was detected a few times. The length of the CDR3 is 16 residues. Germline CDR1 reads LNHDA; CDR2 reads SQIVND (reference sequence). Losses at the gene ends were 5 bases for V and 2 bases for J; bases not matched to a gene: 9. This specimen comes from a study of identical twins. Unique molecular identifiers were present on the cDNA, which also gained a universal primer site by template switching. TCRdb ran MiXCR on the 5' RACE reads and lists one entry per CDR3 protein. The sample has about 240,000 distinct CDR3 sequences; about 11% are singletons. This TCR derives from a man between 45 and 60 years old in good health. The gene calls are TRBV19 and TRBJ2-5; the match to TRBD1 covers 9 bases. The sample consisted of memory T cells sorted from blood. CDR3 residues: CASSLPGTGTQETQYF. The CDR3 nucleotides read TGTGCCAGTAGTTTACCCGGGACAGGGACACAAGAGACCCAGTACTTC.